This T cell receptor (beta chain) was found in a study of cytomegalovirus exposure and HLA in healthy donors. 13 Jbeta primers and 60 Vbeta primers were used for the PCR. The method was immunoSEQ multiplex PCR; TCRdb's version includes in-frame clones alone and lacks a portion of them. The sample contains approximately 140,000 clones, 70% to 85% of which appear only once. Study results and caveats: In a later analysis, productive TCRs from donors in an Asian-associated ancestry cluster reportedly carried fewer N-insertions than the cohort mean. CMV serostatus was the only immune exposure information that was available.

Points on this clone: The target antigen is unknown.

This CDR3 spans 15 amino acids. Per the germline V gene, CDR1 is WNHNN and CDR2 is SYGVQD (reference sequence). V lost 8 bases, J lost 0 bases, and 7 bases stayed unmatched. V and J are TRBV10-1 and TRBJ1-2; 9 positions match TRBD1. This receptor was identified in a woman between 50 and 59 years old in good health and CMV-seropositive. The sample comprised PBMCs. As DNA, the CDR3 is TGCGCCAGCCCGGGACAGGGACCTTCTAACTATGGCTACACCTTC. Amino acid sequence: CASPGQGPSNYGYTF.